This is a list of T cell receptor beta chains from one sample in a study of tumor-infiltrating lymphocytes in primary liver carcinoma. TCRdb re-analysed the multiplex PCR reads in MiXCR, keeping a single row per CDR3 protein. The table lists about 43,000 distinct CDR3 sequences, about 73% of them singletons. The source material was liver tumor tissue from sampling region 2. All receptors come from a man aged 35 to 55 with primary liver carcinoma and hepatitis B virus infection. CDR3s include the opening cysteine and the closing phenylalanine or tryptophan. D genes are given only for firm matches. Where a row states a size, it is once, few, many or the class of an expanded clone; other rows omit it.

v_call	clone_size	d_call	j_call	cdr3_aa	cdr3_nt
TRBV6-1	NA	NA	TRBJ2-3	CASSEVLRGRRGTQYF	TGTGCCAGCAGTGAAGTTTTGAGGGGTCGGCGGGGTACGCAGTATTTT
TRBV11-2	NA	TRBD1	TRBJ2-7	CASSLRWTGEDEQYF	TGTGCCAGCAGCTTGCGGTGGACAGGGGAAGACGAGCAGTACTTC
TRBV6-1	NA	NA	TRBJ2-1	CASCPPGLSSYNEQFF	TGTGCCAGCTGCCCTCCGGGACTTAGCTCCTACAATGAGCAGTTCTTC
TRBV5-1	NA	TRBD2	TRBJ2-7	CASSSMTSVPGYEHYF	TGCGCCAGCAGCTCTATGACTAGCGTGCCGGGCTACGAGCACTACTTC
TRBV7-9	NA	TRBD2	TRBJ2-1	CASSPGTSGGSSYNKQFF	TGTGCCAGCAGCCCGGGGACTAGCGGGGGAAGCTCCTACAATAAGCAGTTCTTC
TRBV6-2/TRBV6-3	many	NA	TRBJ1-4	CASSYSGVEKLFF	TGTGCCAGCAGTTACTCGGGTGTAGAAAAACTGTTTTTT
TRBV29-1	NA	NA	TRBJ2-7	CSVLSSSHEQYF	TGCAGTGTCCTTAGTAGTTCCCACGAGCAGTACTTC
TRBV6-2/TRBV6-3	NA	NA	TRBJ2-5	CTAGDQETQYF	TGTACCGCCGGGGACCAAGAGACCCAGTACTTC
TRBV7-8	NA	NA	TRBJ2-5	CASSLRSGQETQYF	TGTGCCAGCAGCTTGCGTAGCGGTCAAGAGACCCAGTACTTC
TRBV11-2	NA	TRBD2	TRBJ2-5	CASRSTGLAGGSVKIQYF	TGTGCCAGCCGCTCCACGGGACTAGCGGGAGGGAGTGTCAAGATCCAGTACTTC
TRBV11-1	NA	TRBD1	TRBJ2-1	CASRSRDRSFSYKEQFF	TGTGCCAGCAGGTCCCGGGACAGGTCATTCTCCTACAAAGAGCAGTTCTTC
TRBV6-6	NA	TRBD1	TRBJ2-7	CASSTRQGPFYEQYF	TGTGCCAGCAGTACGCGACAGGGACCGTTTTACGAGCAGTACTTC
TRBV29-1	NA	TRBD2	TRBJ2-7	CGAGEGTGEQYF	TGCGGCGCCGGGGAGGGGACGGGTGAGCAGTACTTC
TRBV11-2	NA	NA	TRBJ2-6	CACSSWVPNLSGVNVLTF	TGTGCCTGCAGCAGCTGGGTACCAAATCTCTCTGGGGTCAACGTCCTGACTTTC
TRBV5-1	NA	NA	TRBJ2-5	CASSTLGVGGETQYF	TGCGCCAGCAGCACATTGGGGGTCGGGGGAGAGACCCAATACTTC
TRBV6-6	many	NA	TRBJ2-7	CASSYGLGGLGDEQYF	TGTGCCAGCAGTTACGGGTTGGGGGGCCTAGGCGACGAGCAGTACTTC
TRBV6-5	once	NA	TRBJ1-1	CVSSYPAGVMNIEAFF	TGTGTCAGCAGTTACCCGGCCGGGGTAATGAACATTGAAGCTTTCTTT
TRBV29-1	NA	NA	TRBJ2-7	CNIVIGGRVIEQYF	TGCAACATTGTGATAGGGGGGAGGGTGATCGAGCAGTACTTC
TRBV29-1	NA	NA	TRBJ2-4	CSVTHGRGTQYF	TGCAGTGTAACCCACGGGCGGGGCACTCAGTACTTC
TRBV4-1	NA	NA	TRBJ2-5	CASSHNKVQVTQYF	TGCGCCAGCAGCCACAACAAGGTTCAAGTGACCCAGTACTTC
TRBV29-1	NA	NA	TRBJ1-2	CSVVQGWGMGYGYTF	TGCAGCGTTGTGCAGGGCTGGGGTATGGGCTATGGCTACACCTTC
TRBV11-2	NA	NA	TRBJ1-4	CASSLGLAEKMFF	TGTGCCAGCAGTTTAGGGCTAGCCGAAAAAATGTTTTTC
TRBV5-4	NA	NA	TRBJ2-5	CPSSAAGDQETQYF	TGTCCCAGCAGCGCGGCAGGGGATCAAGAGACCCAGTACTTC
TRBV12-3/TRBV12-4	NA	NA	TRBJ2-1	CASSLYALTGDNEQFF	TGTGCCAGCAGTTTATATGCGCTAACGGGGGATAATGAGCAGTTCTTC
TRBV29-1	NA	TRBD2	TRBJ2-5	CSVRTSGSWAGTRYF	TGCAGCGTTCGGACTAGCGGGAGTTGGGCGGGGACCCGGTACTTC
TRBV29-1	NA	TRBD2	TRBJ2-1	CSVGLAGEIYNEQSF	TGCAGCGTTGGACTAGCGGGAGAGATCTACAATGAGCAGTCCTTC
TRBV12-3/TRBV12-4	NA	NA	TRBJ1-1	CASSFSGIAEAFF	TGTGCCAGCAGTTTTTCAGGGATTGCTGAAGCTTTCTTT
TRBV12-3/TRBV12-4	medium-sized	NA	TRBJ1-1	CASSLEGGSAFF	TGTGCCAGCAGTCTTGAAGGAGGCTCGGCTTTCTTT
TRBV5-5	NA	NA	TRBJ2-2	CASGLSGELSF	TGTGCCAGCGGCTTGTCCGGGGAGCTGTCTTTT
TRBV7-2	many	TRBD2	TRBJ2-1	CASSRTSGTGDEQFF	TGTGCCAGCAGTCGGACTAGCGGGACGGGCGATGAGCAGTTCTTC
TRBV12-3/TRBV12-4	NA	TRBD1	TRBJ1-5	CANNLSGQGRAQPQHF	TGTGCCAACAATCTCTCAGGACAGGGGAGGGCTCAGCCCCAGCATTTT
TRBV11-3	NA	NA	TRBJ2-2	CTGSLDFTGELFF	TGTACCGGCAGCTTAGACTTCACTGGGGAGTTGTTTTTT
TRBV5-1	NA	TRBD2	TRBJ2-1	CASGSQSSGESYNEQFF	TGCGCCAGCGGCTCCCAATCTAGCGGGGAATCCTACAATGAGCAGTTCTTC
TRBV6-5	NA	TRBD2	TRBJ2-3	CASRPGLAGTDTQYF	TGCGCCAGCAGACCAGGACTAGCGGGAACAGATACGCAGTATTTT
TRBV28	NA	NA	TRBJ1-6	CASSPWSDFNSPLHF	TGTGCCAGCAGTCCGTGGTCTGATTTTAATTCACCCCTCCACTTT
TRBV6-1	NA	TRBD1	TRBJ1-5	CVSILQGDTQPQHF	TGTGTCAGCATTCTACAGGGGGACACCCAGCCCCAGCATTTT
TRBV29-1	NA	NA	TRBJ2-4	CSGPGAKNIQYF	TGCAGTGGCCCAGGAGCCAAAAACATTCAGTACTTC
TRBV7-2	NA	NA	TRBJ1-2	CASSLGANYVYTF	TGTGCCAGCAGCCTGGGGGCTAACTATGTCTACACCTTC
TRBV29-1	NA	NA	TRBJ2-7	CSVQVTGGEAEQYF	TGCAGTGTACAAGTTACGGGGGGCGAGGCCGAGCAGTACTTC
TRBV11-2	NA	TRBD1	TRBJ2-6	CASTMGVDRGFSLSGANVLTF	TGTGCCAGCACCATGGGGGTAGACAGGGGCTTTTCCCTCTCTGGGGCCAACGTCCTGACTTTC
TRBV5-1	NA	NA	TRBJ2-2	CASNLPVNRGGTVELFF	TGCGCCAGCAACCTCCCGGTGAACAGGGGGGGCACCGTGGAGCTGTTTTTT
TRBV4-3	few	NA	TRBJ2-4	CASSQEVGSTQYF	TGCGCCAGCAGCCAAGAGGTGGGCAGTACTCAGTACTTC
TRBV29-1	NA	NA	TRBJ2-1	CSAPGGGRVGEQFF	TGCAGCGCCCCGGGTGGCGGCCGAGTAGGAGAGCAGTTCTTC
TRBV5-1	NA	NA	TRBJ2-7	CTSILNSGSVLYEQYF	TGCACCAGCATCCTTAACTCAGGGTCTGTCTTGTACGAGCAGTACTTC
TRBV6-1	once	NA	TRBJ2-1	CASSETGGMYNDQFF	TGTGCCAGCAGTGAGACTGGGGGTATGTACAATGATCAGTTCTTC
TRBV28	many	TRBD2	TRBJ2-3	CASSFQPGLAPWQYF	TGTGCCAGCAGTTTTCAACCGGGACTAGCCCCATGGCAGTATTTT
TRBV5-1	NA	NA	TRBJ2-7	CASSLEPGCDEQYF	TGCGCCAGCAGCTTGGAGCCAGGGTGCGACGAGCAGTACTTC
TRBV9	many	NA	TRBJ1-5	CASSPLDSIQKPQHF	TGTGCCAGCAGCCCCCTTGACAGTATCCAGAAGCCCCAGCATTTT
TRBV5-5	many	NA	TRBJ2-1	CANSLWESDEQFF	TGTGCCAACAGCTTGTGGGAGTCGGATGAGCAGTTCTTC
TRBV12-3/TRBV12-4	NA	NA	TRBJ1-1	CSSSSGRLLTKAFF	TGTTCCAGCAGTTCGGGCCGGCTCCTCACTAAAGCTTTCTTT
TRBV28	NA	TRBD2	TRBJ2-1	CARMPPERGGHNEQFF	TGTGCCAGAATGCCCCCGGAGCGGGGGGGCCACAATGAGCAGTTCTTC
TRBV12-3/TRBV12-4	NA	TRBD2	TRBJ2-5	CASIPREDSLTQYF	TGTGCCAGCATCCCCCGGGAGGATTCGTTGACCCAGTACTTC
TRBV6-6	once	NA	TRBJ1-5	CASSQLGEGQPQHF	TGTGCCAGCAGTCAACTGGGGGAAGGGCAGCCCCAGCACTTT
TRBV10-3	NA	NA	TRBJ1-5	CATRGDLNNNQSQHF	TGTGCCACCCGGGGGGATCTTAATAACAATCAGTCCCAGCATTTT